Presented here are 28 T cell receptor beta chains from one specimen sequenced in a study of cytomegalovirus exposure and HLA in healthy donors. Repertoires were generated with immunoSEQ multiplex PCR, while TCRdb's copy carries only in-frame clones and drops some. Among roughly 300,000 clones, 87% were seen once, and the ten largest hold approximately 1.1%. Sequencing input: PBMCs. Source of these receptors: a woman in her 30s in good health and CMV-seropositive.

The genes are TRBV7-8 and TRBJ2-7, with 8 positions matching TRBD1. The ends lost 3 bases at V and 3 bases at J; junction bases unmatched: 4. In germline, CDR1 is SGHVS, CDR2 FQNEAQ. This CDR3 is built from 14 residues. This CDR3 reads CASSLTGDDYEQYF. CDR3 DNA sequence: TGTGCCAGCAGCTTGACAGGGGACGACTACGAGCAGTACTTC.

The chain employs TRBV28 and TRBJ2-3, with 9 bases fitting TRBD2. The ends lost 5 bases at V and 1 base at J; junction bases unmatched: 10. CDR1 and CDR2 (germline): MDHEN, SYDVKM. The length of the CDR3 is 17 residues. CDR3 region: CASSPGSTSGGTDTQYF. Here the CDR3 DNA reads TGTGCCAGCAGTCCGGGGTCGACTAGCGGTGGCACAGATACGCAGTATTTT. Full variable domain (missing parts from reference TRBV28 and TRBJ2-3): DVKVTQSSRYLVKRTGEKVFLECVQDMDHENMFWYRQDPGLGLRLIYFSYDVKMKEKGDIPEGYSVSREKKERFSLILESASTNQTSMYLCASSPGSTSGGTDTQYFGPGTRLTVL.

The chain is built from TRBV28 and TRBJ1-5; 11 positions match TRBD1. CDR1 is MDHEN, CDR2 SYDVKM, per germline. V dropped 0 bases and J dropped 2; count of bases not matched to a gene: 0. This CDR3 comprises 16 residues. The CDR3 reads CASSLWGQGGNQPQHF. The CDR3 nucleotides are TGTGCCAGCAGTTTATGGGGACAGGGGGGCAATCAGCCCCAGCATTTT.

CDR3 amino acids: CASSEWEVWVQPQHF. CDR3 DNA: TGTGCCAGCAGTGAATGGGAGGTTTGGGTTCAGCCCCAGCATTTT. The rearrangement joins TRBV6-1 to TRBJ1-5; unclear D gene. CDR1 is MNHNS, CDR2 SASEGT, per germline. The ends were cut back, 2 bases at V and 6 bases at J, with 14 bases in the middle. The CDR3 is 15 amino acids.

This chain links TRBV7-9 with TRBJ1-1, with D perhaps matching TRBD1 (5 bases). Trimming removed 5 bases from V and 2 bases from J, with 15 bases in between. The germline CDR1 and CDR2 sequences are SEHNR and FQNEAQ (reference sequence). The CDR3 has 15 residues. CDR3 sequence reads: CASSIKRDLNTEAFF. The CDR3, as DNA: TGTGCCAGCAGCATAAAGAGGGACCTAAACACTGAAGCTTTCTTT.

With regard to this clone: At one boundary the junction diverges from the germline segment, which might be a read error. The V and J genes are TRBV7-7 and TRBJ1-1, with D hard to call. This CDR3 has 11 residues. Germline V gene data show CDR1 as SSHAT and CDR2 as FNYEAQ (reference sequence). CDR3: CHQFGNTEAFF. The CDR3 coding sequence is TGCCACCAGTTCGGGAACACTGAAGCTTTCTTT.

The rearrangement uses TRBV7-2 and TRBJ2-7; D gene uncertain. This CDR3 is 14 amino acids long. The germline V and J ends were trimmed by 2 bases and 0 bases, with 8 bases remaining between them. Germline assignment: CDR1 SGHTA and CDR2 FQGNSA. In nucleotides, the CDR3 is TGTGCCAGCAGCTTATGGGGAAGCTCCTACGAGCAGTACTTC. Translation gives CASSLWGSSYEQYF.

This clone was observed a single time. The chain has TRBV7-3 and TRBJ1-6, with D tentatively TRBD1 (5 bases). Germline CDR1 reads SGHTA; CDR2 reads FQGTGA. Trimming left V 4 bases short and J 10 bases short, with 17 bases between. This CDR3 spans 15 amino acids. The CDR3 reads CASSSTGGTGSPLHF. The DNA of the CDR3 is TGTGCCAGCAGCTCCACGGGCGGGACGGGATCACCCCTCCACTTT. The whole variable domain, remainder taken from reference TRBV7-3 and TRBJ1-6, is GAGVSQTPSNKVTEKGKYVELRCDPISGHTALYWYRQSLGQGPEFLIYFQGTGAADDSGLPNDRFFAVRPEGSVSTLKIQRTERGDSAVYLCASSSTGGTGSPLHFGNGTRLTVT.

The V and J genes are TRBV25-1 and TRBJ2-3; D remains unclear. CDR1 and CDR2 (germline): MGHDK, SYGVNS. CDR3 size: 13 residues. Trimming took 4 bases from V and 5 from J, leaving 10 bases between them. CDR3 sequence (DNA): TGTGCCAGCAGTGCCCATATAGGAGATACGCAGTATTTT. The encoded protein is CASSAHIGDTQYF.

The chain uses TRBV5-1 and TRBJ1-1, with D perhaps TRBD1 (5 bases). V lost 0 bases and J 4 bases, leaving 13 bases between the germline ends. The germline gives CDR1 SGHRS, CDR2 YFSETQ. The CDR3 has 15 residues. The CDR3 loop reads CASSLGPGLGTEAFF. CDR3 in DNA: TGCGCCAGCAGCTTGGGGCCGGGGCTGGGCACTGAAGCTTTCTTT.

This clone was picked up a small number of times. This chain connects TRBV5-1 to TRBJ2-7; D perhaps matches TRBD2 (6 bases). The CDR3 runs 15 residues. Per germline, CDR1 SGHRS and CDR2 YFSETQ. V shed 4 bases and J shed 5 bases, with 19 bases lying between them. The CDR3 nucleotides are TGCGCCAGCAGCGAAGGAGGGGACCCAGGCGACGAGCAGTACTTC. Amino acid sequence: CASSEGGDPGDEQYF.

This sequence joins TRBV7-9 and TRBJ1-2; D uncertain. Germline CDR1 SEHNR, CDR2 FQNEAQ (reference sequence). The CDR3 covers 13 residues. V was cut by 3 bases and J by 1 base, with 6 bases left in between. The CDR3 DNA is TGTGCCAGCAGCTTCGACGTTAACTATGGCTACACCTTC. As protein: CASSFDVNYGYTF.

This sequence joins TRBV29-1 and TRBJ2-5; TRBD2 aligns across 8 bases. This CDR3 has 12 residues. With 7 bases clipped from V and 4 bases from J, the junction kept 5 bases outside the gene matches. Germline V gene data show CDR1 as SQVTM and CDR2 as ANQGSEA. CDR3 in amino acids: CSAGLAVETQYF. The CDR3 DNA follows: TGCAGCGCAGGACTAGCAGTAGAGACCCAGTACTTC.

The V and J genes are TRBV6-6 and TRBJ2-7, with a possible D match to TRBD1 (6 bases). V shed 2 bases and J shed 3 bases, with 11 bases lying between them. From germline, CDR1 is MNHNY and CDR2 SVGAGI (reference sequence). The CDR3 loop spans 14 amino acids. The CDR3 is CASSYLQGNYEQYF. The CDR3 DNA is TGTGCCAGCAGTTACCTACAGGGAAACTACGAGCAGTACTTC.

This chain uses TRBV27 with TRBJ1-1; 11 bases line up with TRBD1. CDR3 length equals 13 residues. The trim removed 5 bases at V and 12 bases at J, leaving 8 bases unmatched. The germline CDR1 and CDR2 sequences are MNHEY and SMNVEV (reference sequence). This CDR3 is CASSLRDRGETFF. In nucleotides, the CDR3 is TGTGCCAGCAGTCTAAGGGACAGGGGGGAGACTTTCTTT.

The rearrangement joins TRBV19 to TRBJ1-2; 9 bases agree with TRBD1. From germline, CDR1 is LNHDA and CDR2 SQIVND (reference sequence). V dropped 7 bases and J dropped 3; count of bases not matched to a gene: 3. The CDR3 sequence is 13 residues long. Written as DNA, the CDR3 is TGTGCCAGTAACCGGGACAGGGACTATGGCTACACCTTC. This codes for CASNRDRDYGYTF.

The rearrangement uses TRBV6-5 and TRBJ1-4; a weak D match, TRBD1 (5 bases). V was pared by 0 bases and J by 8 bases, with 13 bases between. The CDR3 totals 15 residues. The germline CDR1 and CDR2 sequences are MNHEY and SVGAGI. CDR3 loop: CASSYSSDSWEKLFF. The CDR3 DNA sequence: TGTGCCAGCAGTTACTCGTCCGACAGTTGGGAAAAACTGTTTTTT.

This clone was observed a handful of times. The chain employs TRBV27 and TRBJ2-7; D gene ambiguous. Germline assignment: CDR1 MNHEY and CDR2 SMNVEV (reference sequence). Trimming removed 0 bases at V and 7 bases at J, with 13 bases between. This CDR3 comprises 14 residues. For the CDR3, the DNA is TGTGCCAGCAGTTTATCAGGGCAGACTGGTGAGCAGTACTTC. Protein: CASSLSGQTGEQYF.

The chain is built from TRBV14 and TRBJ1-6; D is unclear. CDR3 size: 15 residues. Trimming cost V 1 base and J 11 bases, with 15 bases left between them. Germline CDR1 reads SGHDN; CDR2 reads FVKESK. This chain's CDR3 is CASSQVPGPIAPLHF. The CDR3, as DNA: TGTGCCAGCAGCCAAGTTCCGGGTCCCATAGCACCCCTCCACTTT.

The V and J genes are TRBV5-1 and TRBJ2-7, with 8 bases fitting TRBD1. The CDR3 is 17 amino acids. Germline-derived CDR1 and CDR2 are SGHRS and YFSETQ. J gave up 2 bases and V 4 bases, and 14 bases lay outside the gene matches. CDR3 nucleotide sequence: TGCGCCAGCAGCACGAACCCTCAGGGGGCAAGTCCCTACGAGCAGTACTTC. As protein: CASSTNPQGASPYEQYF.

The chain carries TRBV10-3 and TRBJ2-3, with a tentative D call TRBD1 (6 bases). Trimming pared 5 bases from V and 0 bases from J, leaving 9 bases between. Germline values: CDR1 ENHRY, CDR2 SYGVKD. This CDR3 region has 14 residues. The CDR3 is CAISRTDSTDTQYF. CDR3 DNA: TGTGCCATCAGTAGGACAGATAGCACAGATACGCAGTATTTT.

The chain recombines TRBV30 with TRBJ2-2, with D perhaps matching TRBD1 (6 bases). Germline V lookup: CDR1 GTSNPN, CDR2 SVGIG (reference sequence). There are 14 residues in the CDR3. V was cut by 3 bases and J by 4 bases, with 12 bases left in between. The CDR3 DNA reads TGTGCCTGGAGGGCTGGGGGCATCACCGGGGAGCTGTTTTTT. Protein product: CAWRAGGITGELFF.

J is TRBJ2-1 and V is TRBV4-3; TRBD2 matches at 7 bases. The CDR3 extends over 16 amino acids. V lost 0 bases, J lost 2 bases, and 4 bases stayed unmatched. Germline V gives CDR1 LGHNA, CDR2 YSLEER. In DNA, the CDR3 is TGCGCCAGCAGCCAAGAGGGTCTAGCGGCCTACAATGAGCAGTTCTTC. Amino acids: CASSQEGLAAYNEQFF.

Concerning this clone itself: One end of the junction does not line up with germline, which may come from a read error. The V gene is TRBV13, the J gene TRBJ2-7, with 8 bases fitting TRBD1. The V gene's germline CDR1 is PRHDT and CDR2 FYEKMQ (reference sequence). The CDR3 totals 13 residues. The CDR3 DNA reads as TGTGCCAGCAGCCCCGCTGGACAGGGAGGTCTGGACTTC. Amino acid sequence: CASSPAGQGGLDF.

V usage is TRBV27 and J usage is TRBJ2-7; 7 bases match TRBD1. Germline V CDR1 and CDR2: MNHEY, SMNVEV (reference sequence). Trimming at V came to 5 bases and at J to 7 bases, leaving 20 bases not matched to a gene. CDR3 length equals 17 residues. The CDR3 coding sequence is TGTGCCAGCAGTCCAAGAACCGGGACAGCCTTGATCGGAGAGCAGTACTTC. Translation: CASSPRTGTALIGEQYF.

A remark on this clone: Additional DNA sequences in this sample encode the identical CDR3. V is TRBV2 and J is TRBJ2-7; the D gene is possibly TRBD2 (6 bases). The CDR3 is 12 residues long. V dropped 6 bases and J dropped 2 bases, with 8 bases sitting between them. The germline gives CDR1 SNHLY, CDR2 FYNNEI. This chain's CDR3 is CASRGGAYEQYF. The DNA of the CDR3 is TGTGCCAGCAGGGGGGGAGCCTACGAGCAGTACTTC.

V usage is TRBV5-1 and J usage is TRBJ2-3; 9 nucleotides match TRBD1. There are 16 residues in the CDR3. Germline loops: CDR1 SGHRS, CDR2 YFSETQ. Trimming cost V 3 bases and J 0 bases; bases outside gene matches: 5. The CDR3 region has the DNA TGCGCCAGCAGCTGGGGGGACAGGGTTAGCACAGATACGCAGTATTTT. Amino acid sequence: CASSWGDRVSTDTQYF.

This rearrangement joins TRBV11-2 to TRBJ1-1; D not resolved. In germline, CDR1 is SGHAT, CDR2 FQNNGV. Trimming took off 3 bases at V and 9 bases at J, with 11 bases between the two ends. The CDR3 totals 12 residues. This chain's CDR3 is CASSFVSYQAFF. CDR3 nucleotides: TGTGCCAGCAGCTTCGTCTCCTATCAAGCTTTCTTT.